This TCR beta chain is drawn from a study of radiotherapy plus CTLA-4 blockade in lung cancer. The table came from immunoSEQ multiplex PCR; TCRdb's copy has only in-frame clones and leaves some out. The top ten hold about 4% of the sample, which has tens of thousands of clones, 77% seen once. This CDR3 spans 13 amino acids. V lost 1 base and J lost 9, with 7 bases in between. Germline V gene sequence: CDR1 SEHNR, CDR2 FQNEAQ (reference sequence). This sequence joins TRBV7-9 and TRBJ1-6; D uncertain. The sequencing here drew on peripheral blood, taken from a patient treated with radiotherapy plus ipilimumab. This receptor was taken from a human donor with non-small cell lung cancer who had a partial response to radiotherapy plus ipilimumab. The CDR3 loop is CASSLGAPSPLHF. The CDR3 DNA follows: TGTGCCAGCAGCTTAGGGGCCCCTTCACCCCTCCACTTT.